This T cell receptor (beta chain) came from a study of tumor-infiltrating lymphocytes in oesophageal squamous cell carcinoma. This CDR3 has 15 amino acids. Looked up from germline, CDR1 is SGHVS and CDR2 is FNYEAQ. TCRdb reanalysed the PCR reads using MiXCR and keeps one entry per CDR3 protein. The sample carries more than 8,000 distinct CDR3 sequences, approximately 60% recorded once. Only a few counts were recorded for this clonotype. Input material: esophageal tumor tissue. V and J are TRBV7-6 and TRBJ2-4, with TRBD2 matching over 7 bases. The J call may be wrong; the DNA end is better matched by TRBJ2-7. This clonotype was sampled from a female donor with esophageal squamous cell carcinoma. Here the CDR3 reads CASSLTGEGAYEQYF. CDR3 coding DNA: TGTGCCAGCAGCTTAACGGGGGAGGGAGCCTACGAGCAGTACTTC.